This passage covers 9 T cell receptor beta chains from one sample sequenced in a study of cytomegalovirus exposure and HLA in healthy donors. The primer mix had 60 Vbeta and 13 Jbeta primers. The repertoire was sequenced with immunoSEQ multiplex PCR; TCRdb's copy has only in-frame clones and lacks some. Of some 200,000 clones in the sample, over 70% were seen once. Material: PBMCs. Every receptor here comes from a woman aged 60-70 years in good health and CMV-seropositive.

The chain recombines TRBV10-2 with TRBJ2-1, with 9 bases fitting TRBD2. With V trimmed by 0 bases and J by 8 bases, 11 bases remained unmatched. The CDR3 totals 17 residues. Germline V gene data show CDR1 as WSHSY and CDR2 as SAAADI. CDR3 nucleotide sequence: TGCGCCAGCAGTGAGTCGAATTGGCGGGGGGGCCAGGATGAGCAGTTCTTC. It is translated as CASSESNWRGGQDEQFF.

This chain links TRBV18 with TRBJ2-5; TRBD2 agrees at 8 bases. Germline V CDR1 and CDR2: KGHSH, LQKENI. CDR3 length: 14 residues. The ends lost 2 bases at V and 3 bases at J; junction bases unmatched: 2. The CDR3 DNA reads as TGTGCCAGCTCACCATTAGCGGGGAAAGAGACCCAGTACTTC. Its translation: CASSPLAGKETQYF.

The chain has TRBV6-5 and TRBJ2-3; tentatively, D is TRBD2 (6 bases). The CDR3 extends over 13 amino acids. V was trimmed by 7 bases and J by 4 bases, leaving 12 bases between them. Germline V gives CDR1 MNHEY, CDR2 SVGAGI. CDR3 sequence: CASTVPGADTQYF. CDR3 nucleotides: TGTGCCAGCACCGTACCGGGAGCAGATACGCAGTATTTT.

This clone was seen more than once but under ten times. The chain uses TRBV7-9 and TRBJ2-7; tentative D call: TRBD2 (6 bases). The V and J ends lost 5 bases and 6 bases respectively, with 17 bases between them. Per germline, CDR1 SEHNR and CDR2 FQNEAQ (reference sequence). CDR3 length: 14 residues. The CDR3, as DNA: TGTGCCAGCAGCACGGGAGCAGAGGGGTCCGAGCAGTACTTC. Residues: CASSTGAEGSEQYF. Filled out from reference TRBV7-9 and TRBJ2-7, the complete variable domain reads DTGVSQNPRHKITKRGQNVTFRCDPISEHNRLYWYRQTLGQGPEFLTYFQNEAQLEKSRLLSDRFSAERPKGSFSTLEIQRTEQGDSAMYLCASSTGAEGSEQYFGPGTRLTVT.

In its sample, this clone was seen a few times. The V and J genes are TRBV5-1 and TRBJ2-1; 7 bases are shared with TRBD2. The CDR3 contains 15 residues. CDR1 is SGHRS, CDR2 YFSETQ, per germline. V gave up 0 bases and J gave up 8 bases; unmatched junction bases: 8. The chain's CDR3 is CASSLGSSGTYEQFF. The DNA for the CDR3 is TGCGCCAGCAGCTTGGGATCCAGCGGGACCTATGAGCAGTTCTTC.

The chain employs TRBV6-6 and TRBJ2-2, with 8 bases that match TRBD2. The CDR3 contains 16 residues. With 0 bases clipped from V and 6 bases from J, the junction kept 6 bases outside the gene matches. The germline V gene has CDR1 MNHNY and CDR2 SVGAGI (reference sequence). CDR3 sequence reads: CASSYSNRGGPGELFF. For the CDR3, the DNA is TGTGCCAGCAGTTACTCGAATCGGGGGGGCCCCGGGGAGCTGTTTTTT.

As concerns this clone: The sample holds other DNA sequences that translate to the same CDR3. This chain connects TRBV9 to TRBJ2-2; D is undetermined. The CDR3 is 13 residues long. The ends were cut back, 3 bases at V and 1 base at J, with 4 bases in the middle. Per germline, CDR1 SGDLS and CDR2 YYNGEE. The CDR3 region has the DNA TGTGCCAGCAGCGCCAGGAACACCGGGGAGCTGTTTTTT. This codes for CASSARNTGELFF.

This rearrangement joins TRBV7-9 to TRBJ2-1, with TRBD2 as a possible D gene (5 bases). Germline lookup yields CDR1 SEHNR and CDR2 FQNEAQ (reference sequence). This CDR3 contains 13 residues. The V gene lost 1 base and the J gene lost 6 bases, with 7 bases spanning the gap. The CDR3 DNA reads as TGTGCCAGCAGCTTAGTCGCGGGCAATGAGCAGTTCTTC. Translating it yields CASSLVAGNEQFF.

The chain recombines TRBV6-5 with TRBJ1-6; weak D call: TRBD1 (6 bases). Trimming stripped 6 bases from V and 9 bases from J, with 12 bases between. Germline V gives CDR1 MNHEY, CDR2 SVGAGI. The CDR3 runs to 13 residues. The CDR3 protein is CASRFQGSSPLHF. The DNA for the CDR3 is TGTGCCAGCAGGTTCCAGGGGTCTTCACCCCTCCACTTT.